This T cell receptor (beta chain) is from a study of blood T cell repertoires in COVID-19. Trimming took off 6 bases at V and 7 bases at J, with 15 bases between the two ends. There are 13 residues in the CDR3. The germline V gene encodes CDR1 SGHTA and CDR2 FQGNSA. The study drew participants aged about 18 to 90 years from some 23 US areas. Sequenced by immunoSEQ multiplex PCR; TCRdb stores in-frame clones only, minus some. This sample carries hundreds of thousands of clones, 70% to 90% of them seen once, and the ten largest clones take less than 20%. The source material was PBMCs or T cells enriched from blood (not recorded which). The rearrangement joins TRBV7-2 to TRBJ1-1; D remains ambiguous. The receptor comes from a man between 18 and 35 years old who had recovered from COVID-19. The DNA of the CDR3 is TGTGCCAGCAGGTCAGCGACCGGGTATGAAGCTTTCTTT. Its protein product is CASRSATGYEAFF.